A single sample gave rise to the 28 T cell receptor beta chains below, sequenced in a study of T cell clonotyping in hematopoietic cell transplantation. TCRdb keeps only in-frame clones here, not all; method: immunoSEQ multiplex PCR. This sample carries roughly 10,000 clones, 77% of them seen once, and the ten largest clones take about 8.5%. The sample was PBMCs, taken 30 days after allogeneic stem cell transplant. The receptors derive from a female patient aged 35-55 years who had an allogeneic stem cell transplant from a related donor, so T cells may come from the graft donor. Some clones in this sample may be carry-over from other donors' samples.

This chain links TRBV6-5 with TRBJ1-2; D uncertain. The V gene's germline CDR1 is MNHEY and CDR2 SVGAGI. The CDR3 length is 14 residues. Trimming removed 0 bases at V and 6 bases at J, with 11 bases between. The chain's CDR3 is CASSYSTGLNGYTF. The CDR3 nucleotides are TGTGCCAGCAGTTACTCTACCGGACTGAATGGCTACACCTTC.

This clone came up once. J is TRBJ2-7 and V is TRBV7-9; 7 positions match TRBD1. The length of the CDR3 is 14 residues. CDR1 is SEHNR, CDR2 FQNEAQ, per germline (reference sequence). Trimming cost V 4 bases and J 2 bases; bases outside gene matches: 5. CDR3 nucleotides: TGTGCCAGCAGCTCCTGGACAGGCGCCTACGAGCAGTACTTC. The encoded protein is CASSSWTGAYEQYF.

A few counts support this clone. V is TRBV7-9 and J is TRBJ2-7, with TRBD1 matching over 7 bases. CDR1 and CDR2 from the germline V gene are SEHNR and FQNEAQ (reference sequence). Unmatched junction bases numbered 10, after V lost 5 bases and J lost 3 bases. The CDR3 extends over 15 amino acids. The CDR3 loop is CASSGTGDTFYEQYF. The CDR3 DNA reads as TGTGCCAGCAGCGGTACAGGGGACACATTCTACGAGCAGTACTTC.

V usage is TRBV11-2 and J usage is TRBJ2-6; no clear D gene. Trimming removed 4 bases from V and 0 bases from J, with 13 bases in between. Germline loops: CDR1 SGHAT, CDR2 FQNNGV. The CDR3 is made up of 17 amino acids. The DNA for the CDR3 is TGTGCCAGCAGCTCTTCAGTAATTAGCTCTGGGGCCAACGTCCTGACTTTC. Translating gives CASSSSVISSGANVLTF.

V is TRBV23-1 and J is TRBJ2-7; D gene uncertain. TRBV23-1 is designated an ORF whose function remains uncertain. This CDR3 region has 13 residues. The germline V and J ends were trimmed by 4 bases and 2 bases, with 9 bases remaining between them. CDR3 sequence: CASSPGPAYEQYF. In DNA form, the CDR3 reads TGCGCCAGCAGTCCCGGACCTGCCTACGAGCAGTACTTC.

The rearrangement joins TRBV7-2 to TRBJ1-2; TRBD1 might be the D (6 bases). The germline CDR1 and CDR2 sequences are SGHTA and FQGNSA. CDR3 length: 13 residues. V lost 0 bases to trimming and J lost 11 bases, with 13 bases between them. The CDR3 sequence: CASSLARQEVYTF. In nucleotides, the CDR3 is TGTGCCAGCAGCTTAGCGCGACAGGAAGTTTACACCTTC. Full variable domain (rest looked up from reference TRBV7-2 and TRBJ1-2): GAGVSQSPSNKVTEKGKDVELRCDPISGHTALYWYRQSLGQGLEFLIYFQGNSAPDKSGLPSDRFSAERTGGSVSTLTIQRTQQEDSAVYLCASSLARQEVYTFGSGTRLTVV.

This clone appeared a single time. This sequence joins TRBV10-2 and TRBJ1-5; D may be TRBD1 (6 bases). Per the germline V gene, CDR1 is WSHSY and CDR2 is SAAADI. This CDR3 spans 14 amino acids. The V end was cut by 2 bases, the J end by 7 bases, with 12 bases between. The CDR3 DNA follows: TGCGCCAGCAGTGAGATGGGGGCCGGGCAGCCCCAGCATTTT. Residues: CASSEMGAGQPQHF.

The chain uses TRBV27 and TRBJ1-2; D remains unclear. The germline V and J ends were trimmed by 4 bases and 6 bases, with 12 bases remaining between them. The length of the CDR3 is 13 residues. CDR1 and CDR2 from the germline V gene are MNHEY and SMNVEV (reference sequence). The CDR3 sequence is CASSSWTGDGYTF. For the CDR3, the DNA is TGTGCCAGCAGTTCTTGGACCGGGGATGGCTACACCTTC.

V and J are TRBV28 and TRBJ2-2, with a tentative D call TRBD1 (6 bases). The germline V gene encodes CDR1 MDHEN and CDR2 SYDVKM. The CDR3 spans 16 residues. V was shortened by 8 bases and J by 3 bases, with 19 bases between the two germline ends. The CDR3 here is CASEEQGRVYTGELFF. DNA of the CDR3: TGTGCCAGCGAAGAGCAGGGGAGAGTATACACCGGGGAGCTGTTTTTT.

This sequence joins TRBV27 and TRBJ2-7; perhaps TRBD2 as D (5 bases). Trimming took off 6 bases at V and 0 bases at J, with 15 bases between the two ends. Germline CDR1 and CDR2: MNHEY and SMNVEV (reference sequence). The CDR3 runs 15 residues. The CDR3 loop is CASSTVEGGSYEQYF. CDR3 sequence (DNA): TGTGCCAGCAGCACCGTAGAAGGAGGCTCCTACGAGCAGTACTTC.

This sequence joins TRBV9 and TRBJ1-2; D perhaps matches TRBD1 (5 bases). V was shortened by 0 bases and J by 2 bases, with 20 bases between the two germline ends. Germline V gives CDR1 SGDLS, CDR2 YYNGEE. The CDR3 is 18 residues long. CDR3 nucleotides: TGTGCCAGCAGCGTAGTTATGGGGGTTCCTTCGACAAACTATGGCTACACCTTC. Translation gives CASSVVMGVPSTNYGYTF.

J is TRBJ1-1 and V is TRBV30; no clear D gene. The length of the CDR3 is 13 residues. CDR1 and CDR2 from the germline V gene are GTSNPN and SVGIG (reference sequence). The CDR3 spells CATQKLMNTEAFF. The DNA for the CDR3 is TGTGCAACGCAGAAACTCATGAACACTGAAGCTTTCTTT.

In this sample, this clone is medium-sized (0.01 to 0.1%). This chain's CDR3 is CASSPPGSKGPYEQYF. The DNA for the CDR3 is TGTGCCAGCAGTCCACCGGGATCTAAAGGTCCCTACGAGCAGTACTTC. This chain connects TRBV28 to TRBJ2-7, with D tentatively TRBD2 (5 bases). The V end lost 5 bases, the J end lost 2 bases, and 19 bases lay between the germline ends. This CDR3 is built from 16 residues. Germline V gene lookup returns CDR1 MDHEN and CDR2 SYDVKM. The full variable domain, with the rest looked up from reference TRBV28 and TRBJ2-7, is DVKVTQSSRYLVKRTGEKVFLECVQDMDHENMFWYRQDPGLGLRLIYFSYDVKMKEKGDIPEGYSVSREKKERFSLILESASTNQTSMYLCASSPPGSKGPYEQYFGPGTRLTVT.

This clone was seen a handful of times. The gene calls are TRBV13 and TRBJ1-2, with a possible D match to TRBD1 (5 bases). The CDR3 sequence is 18 residues long. Germline-derived CDR1 and CDR2 are PRHDT and FYEKMQ (reference sequence). V gave up 8 bases and J gave up 0 bases, with 25 bases separating them. This CDR3 is CASDSKDPWGIANYGYTF. CDR3 bases: TGTGCCAGCGATAGCAAAGACCCTTGGGGCATAGCTAACTATGGCTACACCTTC.

The V gene is TRBV5-1, the J gene TRBJ2-3, with TRBD2 identical over 9 bases. Germline V gene sequence: CDR1 SGHRS, CDR2 YFSETQ. The CDR3 has 16 amino acids. The V gene end was trimmed by 0 bases and the J gene end by 3 bases; junction bases not matched to a gene: 5. CDR3: CASSLVISGSTDTQYF. The CDR3 nucleotides are TGCGCCAGCAGCTTGGTGATTAGCGGGAGTACAGATACGCAGTATTTT.

This clone was detected a few times. The sample holds other DNA sequences that translate to the same CDR3. This chain connects TRBV18 to TRBJ2-2; D remains unclear. The CDR3 totals 15 residues. CDR1 and CDR2 (germline): KGHSH, LQKENI. V was clipped by 0 bases and J by 4 bases, with 9 bases between them. CDR3 sequence: CASSPPVGPTGELFF. CDR3 DNA sequence: TGTGCCAGCTCACCACCGGTTGGACCCACCGGGGAGCTGTTTTTT.

The gene calls are TRBV27 and TRBJ1-1; 11 bases are shared with TRBD1. The CDR3 spans 17 residues. V was clipped by 7 bases and J by 0 bases; unmatched bases: 10. Germline loops: CDR1 MNHEY, CDR2 SMNVEV (reference sequence). CDR3 region: CASTPTRTGGLNTEAFF. CDR3 in DNA: TGTGCCAGCACTCCCACCCGGACAGGGGGCCTGAACACTGAAGCTTTCTTT.

This rearrangement joins TRBV30 to TRBJ1-3, with D tentatively TRBD1 (5 bases). V lost 0 bases, J lost 1 base, and 10 bases lay in between. Germline CDR1 reads GTSNPN; CDR2 reads SVGIG (reference sequence). The CDR3 runs to 15 residues. CDR3 nucleotides: TGTGCCTGGAGTGTAAGACAGCCTTCTGGAAACACCATATATTTT. Translated, it gives CAWSVRQPSGNTIYF. Combining the CDR3 with reference TRBV30 and TRBJ1-3 gives the whole variable domain SQTIHQWPATLVQPVGSPLSLECTVEGTSNPNLYWYRQAAGRGLQLLFYSVGIGQISSEVPQNLSASRPQDRQFILSSKKLLLSDSGFYLCAWSVRQPSGNTIYFGEGSWLTVV.

The J gene is TRBJ2-1, the V gene TRBV30; D is ambiguous. V was clipped by 3 bases and J by 8 bases, with 14 bases between them. The germline V gene encodes CDR1 GTSNPN and CDR2 SVGIG (reference sequence). CDR3 length: 13 residues. Here the CDR3 DNA reads TGTGCCTGGAGGGTTACGACGTGGGATGAGCAGTTCTTC. It codes for CAWRVTTWDEQFF.

A word on this clone: Other DNA sequences in this specimen translate into the identical CDR3. V is TRBV9 and J is TRBJ2-5; D is undetermined. With 4 bases removed from V and 5 bases from J, the gap between germline ends came to 12 bases. This CDR3 has 13 residues. Germline CDR1 is SGDLS and CDR2 is YYNGEE. CDR3 loop: CASSLTRGETQYF. In DNA, the CDR3 is TGTGCCAGCAGCCTCACTCGTGGGGAGACCCAGTACTTC. Complete variable domain (other parts from reference TRBV9 and TRBJ2-5): DSGVTQTPKHLITATGQRVTLRCSPRSGDLSVYWYQQSLDQGLQFLIQYYNGEERAKGNILERFSAQQFPDLHSELNLSSLELGDSALYFCASSLTRGETQYFGPGTRLLVL.

The chain is built from TRBV28 and TRBJ1-2; the D gene is possibly TRBD1 (5 bases). Germline V lookup: CDR1 MDHEN, CDR2 SYDVKM. Trimming removed 6 bases from V and 4 bases from J, with 18 bases in between. This CDR3 contains 15 residues. CDR3 loop: CASRSPGRATYGYTF. The CDR3 coding sequence is TGTGCCAGCAGAAGCCCCGGCAGGGCGACCTATGGCTACACCTTC.

The CDR3 DNA is TGCAGCGCCGGGACAGGGGGAATCGGCGAGCAGTACTTC. Residues: CSAGTGGIGEQYF. V and J are TRBV29-1 and TRBJ2-7; TRBD1 agrees at 11 bases. The CDR3 loop spans 13 amino acids. Germline-derived CDR1 and CDR2 are SQVTM and ANQGSEA. Trimming cost V 7 bases and J 6 bases; bases outside gene matches: 8.

The chain carries TRBV6-6 and TRBJ1-3, with D perhaps matching TRBD1 (5 bases). Germline V lookup: CDR1 MNHNY, CDR2 SVGAGI (reference sequence). Trimming took 6 bases from V and 2 from J, leaving 5 bases between them. The CDR3 has 12 amino acids. The CDR3: CASRGPGNTIYF. DNA for the CDR3: TGTGCCAGCAGGGGGCCTGGAAACACCATATATTTT.

This rearrangement joins TRBV7-3 to TRBJ2-7; D gene unclear. V lost 2 bases and J 2 bases, leaving 13 bases between the germline ends. The length of the CDR3 is 15 residues. Germline V gene lookup returns CDR1 SGHTA and CDR2 FQGTGA. Here the CDR3 DNA reads TGTGCCAGCAGCTTAGAGCTAGGTCAGCCCTACGAGCAGTACTTC. It encodes CASSLELGQPYEQYF.

By share, this clone counts as large. The rearrangement joins TRBV12-5 to TRBJ1-4; no firm D call. Looked up from germline, CDR1 is LGHNT and CDR2 is FRNRAP. This CDR3 region has 14 residues. Trimming cost V 3 bases and J 3 bases, with 8 bases left between them. The CDR3 reads CASGLGSSNEKLFF. The DNA for the CDR3 is TGTGCTAGTGGTTTAGGGAGCTCTAATGAAAAACTGTTTTTT.

The J gene is TRBJ2-5, the V gene TRBV30, with unresolved D. In germline, CDR1 is GTSNPN, CDR2 SVGIG (reference sequence). CDR3 length equals 11 residues. Deletions cut 3 bases from V and 5 bases from J, with 7 bases between. The CDR3 sequence: CAWSDGETQYF. The CDR3, as DNA: TGTGCCTGGAGCGATGGGGAGACCCAGTACTTC.

The rearrangement uses TRBV30 and TRBJ2-3; D is unclear. There are 11 residues in the CDR3. V was clipped by 0 bases and J by 5 bases, with 3 bases between them. From germline, CDR1 is GTSNPN and CDR2 SVGIG (reference sequence). The CDR3 loop is CAWSVGDTQYF. CDR3 nucleotides: TGTGCCTGGAGTGTAGGAGATACGCAGTATTTT. The full variable domain, completed using reference TRBV30 and TRBJ2-3, is SQTIHQWPATLVQPVGSPLSLECTVEGTSNPNLYWYRQAAGRGLQLLFYSVGIGQISSEVPQNLSASRPQDRQFILSSKKLLLSDSGFYLCAWSVGDTQYFGPGTRLTVL.

The chain uses TRBV7-7 and TRBJ2-2; 14 bases agree with TRBD2. CDR3 length equals 16 residues. V lost 5 bases and J lost 7; bases outside the gene matches: 6. Germline loops: CDR1 SSHAT, CDR2 FNYEAQ (reference sequence). In nucleotides, the CDR3 is TGTGCCAGCAGCCTAGGGACTAGCGGGAGTCTCGGGGAGCTGTTTTTT. Translated, it gives CASSLGTSGSLGELFF.